A selection of T cell receptor beta chains follows, all from one sample in a study of metastatic and nonmetastatic thyroid tumors. TCRdb re-called the PCR reads with MiXCR. The table includes around 28,000 clones, roughly 13% detected once. The sequencing sample was made of blood. The receptors here all came from a female donor with papillary thyroid cancer or a benign thyroid nodule (not recorded which). Some clones in this sample may be carry-over from other donors' samples. The CDR3 runs from the conserved cysteine through the conserved F or W. Fields, in order: CDR3 length, D gene, V gene, clone size, J gene, CDR3 protein, CDR3 DNA. A D gene is named only where the DNA matches it firmly. Expanded clones get a size class; other rows say once, few or many, or leave the size out.

CDR3 length: 13; D gene: TRBD2; V gene: TRBV4-2; clone size: NA; J gene: TRBJ2-1; CDR3 protein: CANIHQTSDEQFF; CDR3 DNA: TGTGCCAACATCCATCAGACTAGCGATGAGCAGTTCTTC
CDR3 length: 13; D gene: NA; V gene: TRBV18; clone size: many; J gene: TRBJ1-5; CDR3 protein: CASSPDRHQPQHF; CDR3 DNA: TGTGCCAGCTCACCCGACAGGCATCAGCCCCAGCATTTT
CDR3 length: 11; D gene: TRBD2; V gene: TRBV20-1; clone size: NA; J gene: TRBJ2-3; CDR3 protein: CSASGRDTQYF; CDR3 DNA: TGCAGTGCTAGCGGGAGGGATACGCAGTATTTT
CDR3 length: 16; D gene: NA; V gene: TRBV4-2; clone size: NA; J gene: TRBJ1-2; CDR3 protein: CASSPPPDSPRGGYAF; CDR3 DNA: TGTGCCAGCAGCCCGCCGCCGGACAGTCCAAGGGGAGGCTACGCCTTC
CDR3 length: 15; D gene: NA; V gene: TRBV24-1; clone size: many; J gene: TRBJ2-7; CDR3 protein: CATSDGQGRPYEQYF; CDR3 DNA: TGTGCCACCAGTGATGGGCAGGGACGACCCTACGAGCAGTACTTC
CDR3 length: 14; D gene: NA; V gene: TRBV5-6; clone size: many; J gene: TRBJ2-5; CDR3 protein: CASSFNQGQETQYF; CDR3 DNA: TGTGCCAGCAGCTTCAACCAGGGGCAAGAGACCCAGTACTTC
CDR3 length: 11; D gene: NA; V gene: TRBV5-1; clone size: many; J gene: TRBJ2-7; CDR3 protein: CASSNDHEQYF; CDR3 DNA: TGCGCCAGCAGCAACGACCACGAGCAGTACTTC
CDR3 length: 17; D gene: TRBD1; V gene: TRBV28; clone size: NA; J gene: TRBJ2-1; CDR3 protein: CASSFARRTGNRNEQFF; CDR3 DNA: TGTGCCAGCAGTTTTGCCCGACGGACAGGGAACCGCAATGAGCAGTTCTTC
CDR3 length: 16; D gene: TRBD1; V gene: TRBV6-4; clone size: few; J gene: TRBJ1-5; CDR3 protein: CASRRGQGDSGQPQHF; CDR3 DNA: TGTGCCAGCAGAAGGGGACAGGGAGATTCTGGTCAGCCCCAGCATTTT
CDR3 length: 14; D gene: NA; V gene: TRBV3-1; clone size: many; J gene: TRBJ1-6; CDR3 protein: CASVRRGGNSPLHF; CDR3 DNA: TGTGCCAGCGTCCGAAGAGGGGGTAATTCACCCCTCCACTTT
CDR3 length: 15; D gene: TRBD2; V gene: TRBV12-3/TRBV12-4; clone size: many; J gene: TRBJ2-1; CDR3 protein: CASRRGLAGVYEQFF; CDR3 DNA: TGTGCCAGCAGGAGGGGACTAGCGGGAGTCTATGAGCAGTTCTTC
CDR3 length: 14; D gene: TRBD1; V gene: TRBV27; clone size: NA; J gene: TRBJ2-7; CDR3 protein: CASSSGQLTYEQYF; CDR3 DNA: TGTGCCAGCAGTTCGGGACAGTTAACATACGAGCAGTACTTC
CDR3 length: 13; D gene: NA; V gene: TRBV2; clone size: many; J gene: TRBJ2-1; CDR3 protein: CASGAFSYNEQFF; CDR3 DNA: TGTGCCAGCGGCGCGTTCTCCTACAATGAGCAGTTCTTC
CDR3 length: 14; D gene: NA; V gene: TRBV30; clone size: many; J gene: TRBJ1-1; CDR3 protein: CAWSVDGENTEAFF; CDR3 DNA: TGTGCCTGGAGTGTGGACGGAGAGAACACTGAAGCTTTCTTT
CDR3 length: 17; D gene: TRBD1; V gene: TRBV7-9; clone size: many; J gene: TRBJ1-4; CDR3 protein: CASSPPYLTGRNEKLFF; CDR3 DNA: TGTGCCAGCAGCCCCCCATACCTGACAGGGCGTAATGAAAAACTGTTTTTT
CDR3 length: 16; D gene: TRBD2; V gene: TRBV19; clone size: many; J gene: TRBJ2-1; CDR3 protein: CASSISTSGSINEQFF; CDR3 DNA: TGTGCCAGTAGTATATCGACTAGCGGGAGCATCAATGAGCAGTTCTTC